These 7 T cell receptor beta chains share one sample of origin, sequenced in a study of tumor and adjacent non-tumor tissue in lung cancer. Three rounds of nested PCR, following a modified ARM-PCR protocol, produced the TCRbeta library. A single record per CDR3 protein comes from TCRdb applying MiXCR to the multiplex PCR reads. Among about 200,000 distinct CDR3 sequences, 70% to 75% were seen once, and the ten largest hold less than 25%. This sample's RNA came from whole unsorted tissue. The specimen was lung tumor tissue. The receptor source for this set is a man aged 60-69 years with non-small cell lung cancer.

A word on this clonotype: At one boundary the junction diverges from the germline segment, which might be a read error. The rearrangement links TRBV6-1 to TRBJ1-5; D uncertain. Germline CDR1 reads MNHNS; CDR2 reads SASEGT. The CDR3 consists of 15 residues. The CDR3 reads CVSKRGRDGNQPQHF. As DNA, the CDR3 is TGTGTCAGCAAGCGGGGAAGGGATGGCAATCAACCCCAGCATTTT.

This clonotype was seen only once. The chain joins TRBV4-1 to TRBJ2-1; 8 bases are shared with TRBD2. Looked up from germline, CDR1 is MGHRA and CDR2 is YSYEKL. The CDR3 sequence is 18 residues long. V gave up 6 bases and J gave up 0 bases; unmatched junction bases: 13. The CDR3 DNA follows: TGCGCCAGCAGACGGTCTAGCGGGTCCGGTACCTCCTACAATGAGCAGTTCTTC. Translating gives CASRRSSGSGTSYNEQFF.

This chain links TRBV11-2 with TRBJ2-6; D perhaps matches TRBD1 (5 bases). Trimming removed 10 bases at V and 17 bases at J, with 27 bases between. Germline V gene lookup returns CDR1 SGHAT and CDR2 FQNNGV. This CDR3 contains 14 residues. CDR3 DNA sequence: TGTGCCAACAGTCCTATTTCTGGGGCCAACATCATGACTTTC. Amino acids: CANSPISGANIMTF.

The chain is built from TRBV11-2 and TRBJ2-7, with 8 nucleotides matching TRBD2. This CDR3 is built from 17 residues. The germline V gene has CDR1 SGHAT and CDR2 FQNNGV. V lost 7 bases and J lost 3; bases outside the gene matches: 17. CDR3 DNA: TGTGCCAGCAACTCCGTGGGAGTAGCGGGGTGGGACTACGAGCAGTACTTC. Translation gives CASNSVGVAGWDYEQYF.

Notes on this clonotype: Being one base from a much bigger clone, this may be a read error. V and J are TRBV4-1 and TRBJ1-5; possibly TRBD1 for D (5 bases). This CDR3 contains 15 residues. Germline V gene data show CDR1 as MGHRA and CDR2 as YSYEKL. Here the CDR3 reads CASSQGPQGRQPPHF. In DNA, the CDR3 is TGCGCCAGCAGCCAGGGTCCCCAGGGAAGACAGCCCCCGCATTTT.

As for this clonotype: At one end the junction does not follow the germline gene, possibly because of a read error. The chain recombines TRBV6-1 with TRBJ2-2; D possibly corresponds to TRBD1 (6 bases). CDR1 MNHNS and CDR2 SASEGT come from the germline V gene. The CDR3 is 16 amino acids. CDR3 sequence (DNA): TGTCCCAGCAGTACGCCGGACAGAACGAACATCGGGGAGCTGTTTTTT. Its protein is CPSSTPDRTNIGELFF.

The chain employs TRBV30 and TRBJ1-2; D remains unclear. Germline values: CDR1 GTSNPN, CDR2 SVGIG (reference sequence). This CDR3 is built from 13 residues. V lost 4 bases, J lost 8 bases, and 17 bases lay in between. The chain's CDR3 is CAWNPSAAWGYTF. The CDR3 region has the DNA TGTGCCTGGAATCCCAGTGCGGCTTGGGGCTACACCTTC.